This T cell receptor (beta chain) was sequenced during a study of blood T cell repertoires in COVID-19. Turning to the study itself: Some COVID-19 samples were acute and others convalescent; all came from the United States, Italy and Spain. PBMCs, B-cell-depleted T cells, or T cells were the source of the cDNA or gDNA that made up the material.

Germline CDR1 and CDR2: MNHNY and SVGAGI (reference sequence). V was clipped by 5 bases and J by 0 bases; unmatched bases: 12. The CDR3 has 18 amino acids. Original methodology: The assay estimated nucleated cells by amplifying reference gene primers. Method: immunoSEQ multiplex PCR; TCRdb's copy keeps in-frame clones and lacks some. V and J calls and clone size are copied from that table; D and trimming were computed from the DNA. Counted here are some 280,000 clones, around four fifths occurring once; the ten biggest clones make up around 4%. Ten or more counts support this clone. The rearrangement uses TRBV6-6 and TRBJ2-4, with TRBD1 identical over 8 bases. The sample taken for sequencing was peripheral blood. The source of this sequence is a woman in her forties or fifties with active or convalescent COVID-19. Here the CDR3 DNA reads TGTGCCAGCAGTCCCGGGACAGGCGTCTATTTAGCCAAAAACATTCAGTACTTC. This sequence encodes CASSPGTGVYLAKNIQYF.